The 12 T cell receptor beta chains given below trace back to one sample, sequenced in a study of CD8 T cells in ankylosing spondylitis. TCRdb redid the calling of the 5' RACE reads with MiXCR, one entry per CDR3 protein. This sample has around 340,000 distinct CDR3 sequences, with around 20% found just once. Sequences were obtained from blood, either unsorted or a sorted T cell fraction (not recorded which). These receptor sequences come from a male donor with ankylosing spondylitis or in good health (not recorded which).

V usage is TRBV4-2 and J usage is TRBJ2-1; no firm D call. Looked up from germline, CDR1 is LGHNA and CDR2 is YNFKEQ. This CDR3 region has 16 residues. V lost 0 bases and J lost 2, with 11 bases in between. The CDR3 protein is CASSQDDGVAYNEQFF. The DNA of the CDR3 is TGTGCCAGCAGCCAAGATGATGGGGTGGCCTACAATGAGCAGTTCTTC.

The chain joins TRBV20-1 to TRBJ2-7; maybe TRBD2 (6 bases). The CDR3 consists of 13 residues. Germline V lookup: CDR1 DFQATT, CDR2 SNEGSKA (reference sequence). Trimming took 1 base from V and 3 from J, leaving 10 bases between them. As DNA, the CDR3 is TGCAGTGCTAGAGGGGGACTCTACTACGAGCAGTACTTC. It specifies CSARGGLYYEQYF.

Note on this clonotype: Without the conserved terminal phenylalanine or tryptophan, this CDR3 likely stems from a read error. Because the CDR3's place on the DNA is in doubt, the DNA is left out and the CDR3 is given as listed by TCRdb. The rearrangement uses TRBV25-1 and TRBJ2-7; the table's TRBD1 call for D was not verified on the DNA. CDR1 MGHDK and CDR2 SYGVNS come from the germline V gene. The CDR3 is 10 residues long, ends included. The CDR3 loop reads CASSESPETP.

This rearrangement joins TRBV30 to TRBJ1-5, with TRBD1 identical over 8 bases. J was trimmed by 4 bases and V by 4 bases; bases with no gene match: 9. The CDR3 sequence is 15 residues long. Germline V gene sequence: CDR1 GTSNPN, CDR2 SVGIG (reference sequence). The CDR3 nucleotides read TGTGCCTGGAATATCGGGACAGGCATAAATCAGCCCCAGCATTTT. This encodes CAWNIGTGINQPQHF.

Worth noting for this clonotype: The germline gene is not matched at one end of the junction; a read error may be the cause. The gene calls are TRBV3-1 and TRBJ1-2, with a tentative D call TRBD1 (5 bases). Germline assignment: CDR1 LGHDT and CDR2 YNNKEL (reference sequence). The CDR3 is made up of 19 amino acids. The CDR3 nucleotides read TGTGCCCGCAGTGACCCAGTGGGGGGAGGGAAGATTTCGGGCTATGGCTACACCTTC. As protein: CARSDPVGGGKISGYGYTF.

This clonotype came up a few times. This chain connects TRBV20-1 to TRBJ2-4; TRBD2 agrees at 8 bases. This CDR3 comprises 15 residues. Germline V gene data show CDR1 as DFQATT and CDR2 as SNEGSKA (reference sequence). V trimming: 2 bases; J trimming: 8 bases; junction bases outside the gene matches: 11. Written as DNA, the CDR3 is TGCAGTGCTAGAACTCGGGGGGGGCATGCGGACATTCAGTACTTC. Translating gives CSARTRGGHADIQYF.

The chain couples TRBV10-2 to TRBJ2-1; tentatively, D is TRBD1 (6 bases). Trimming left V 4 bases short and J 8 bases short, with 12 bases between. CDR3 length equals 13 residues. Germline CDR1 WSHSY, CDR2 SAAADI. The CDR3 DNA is TGCGCCAGCAGTGTTCAGGGGTTGGATGAGCAGTTCTTC. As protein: CASSVQGLDEQFF.

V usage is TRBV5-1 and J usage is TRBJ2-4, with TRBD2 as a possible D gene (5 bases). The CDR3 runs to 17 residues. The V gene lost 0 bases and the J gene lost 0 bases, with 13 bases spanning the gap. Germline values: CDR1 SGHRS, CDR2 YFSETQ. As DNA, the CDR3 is TGCGCCAGCAGCTTGGATTACCTCGGGGAAGCCAAAAACATTCAGTACTTC. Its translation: CASSLDYLGEAKNIQYF.

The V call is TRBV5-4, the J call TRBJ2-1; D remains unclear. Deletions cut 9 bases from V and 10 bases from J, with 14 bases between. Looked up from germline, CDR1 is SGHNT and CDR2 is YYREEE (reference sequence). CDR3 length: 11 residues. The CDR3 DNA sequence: TGTGCCACCCAGACGGTGGGGGAGCAGTTCTTC. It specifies CATQTVGEQFF.

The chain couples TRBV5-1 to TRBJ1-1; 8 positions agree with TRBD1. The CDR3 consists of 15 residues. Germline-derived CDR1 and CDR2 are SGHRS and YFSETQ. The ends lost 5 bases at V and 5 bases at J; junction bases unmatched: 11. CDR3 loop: CASSSGDRRGTEAFF. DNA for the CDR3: TGCGCCAGCAGTTCCGGGGACAGGAGGGGGACTGAAGCTTTCTTT.

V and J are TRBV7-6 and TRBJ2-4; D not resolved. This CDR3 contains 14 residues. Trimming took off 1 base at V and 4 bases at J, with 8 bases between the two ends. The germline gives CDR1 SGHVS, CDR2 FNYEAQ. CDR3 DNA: TGTGCCAGCAGCTTAGGCGGTACGAAAAACATTCAGTACTTC. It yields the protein CASSLGGTKNIQYF.

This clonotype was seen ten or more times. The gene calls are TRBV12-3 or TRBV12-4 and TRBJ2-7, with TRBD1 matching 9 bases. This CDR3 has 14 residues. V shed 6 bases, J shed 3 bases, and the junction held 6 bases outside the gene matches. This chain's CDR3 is CASSPRTGVYEQYF. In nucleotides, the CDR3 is TGTGCCAGCAGCCCTAGGACAGGGGTCTACGAGCAGTACTTC.